This T cell receptor beta chain was found in a study of T cell repertoires in cytomegalovirus infection. Study-level information: Recently described HLA-C-restricted plus well-studied HLA-B-restricted CMV epitopes were used. Based on public TCR beta signatures, there were indications of CMV infection and of a matching HLA type. Broader study findings: HLA-C-restricted TCR beta clonotypes specific for CMV led the ex vivo response.

MiXCR, applied by TCRdb to the reads, yields one record per CDR3 protein. Among around 540,000 distinct CDR3 sequences, around 30% were seen once, and the ten largest hold 15% to 20%. Germline V lookup: CDR1 SEHNR, CDR2 FQNEAQ (reference sequence). This CDR3 spans 16 amino acids. Trimming stripped 5 bases from V and 0 bases from J, with 16 bases between. This clonotype showed up just a few times. Antigen: not known. The sequence derives from a human donor in good health (CMV status not recorded). Some clones in this sample may be carry-over from other donors' samples. Sequenced here: cultured PBMCs, sampled from culture after CMV antigen stimulation. The chain couples TRBV7-9 to TRBJ2-5; a weak D match, TRBD1 (6 bases). The CDR3: CASSADSPMYQETQYF. CDR3 bases: TGTGCCAGCAGCGCGGACAGCCCGATGTACCAAGAGACCCAGTACTTC.